This TCR beta chain emerged from a study of T cell responses to AZD1222 COVID-19 vaccine. About the research overall: Samples with a second dose at about 4 or about 12 weeks were pooled together. Findings and limits, study-wide: Across the whole spike, CD4 TCRs peaked at regions 160-218 and 743-854. The study found Spike-specific TCR breadth and depth rose after two AZD1222 doses. Baseline testing showed seropositivity in only six AZD1222 recipients.

TCRdb's table, derived via immunoSEQ multiplex PCR, lists solely in-frame clones and lacks some. The sample has around 140,000 clones, about 89% seen once. In the case of this clone: The antigen remains unidentified.

V lost 1 base and J 7 bases, leaving 23 bases between the germline ends. Germline V CDR1 and CDR2: LGHNA, YSLEER. The CDR3 runs to 18 residues. V is TRBV4-3 and J is TRBJ2-1, with D possibly TRBD2 on 6 matching bases. The specimen comprised peripheral blood, sampled on day 0 of AZD1222 vaccination. The receptor was isolated from an adult in good health. The CDR3 DNA follows: TGCGCCAGCAGCCAAGCATCTTGGACTACTTTCGCGGAAAATGAGCAGTTCTTC. Translation: CASSQASWTTFAENEQFF.